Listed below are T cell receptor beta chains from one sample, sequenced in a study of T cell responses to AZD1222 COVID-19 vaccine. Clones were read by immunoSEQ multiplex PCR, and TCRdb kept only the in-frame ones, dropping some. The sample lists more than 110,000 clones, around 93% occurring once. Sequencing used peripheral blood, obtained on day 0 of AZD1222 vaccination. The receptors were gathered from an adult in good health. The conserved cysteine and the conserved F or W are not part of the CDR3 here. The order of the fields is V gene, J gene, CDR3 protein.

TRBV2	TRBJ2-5	ASRFGSGGGGETQY
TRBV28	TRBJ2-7	ASNLGVSDYEQY
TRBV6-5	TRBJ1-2	ASSLDRVGYGYT
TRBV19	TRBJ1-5	ASSMFAGGARQPQH
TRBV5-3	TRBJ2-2	ARSLEPGEGTGELF
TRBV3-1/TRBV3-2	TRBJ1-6	ASSQAASPLH
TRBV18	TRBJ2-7	ASSPVDSGSGEQY
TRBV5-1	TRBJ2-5	ASSFGFGETQY
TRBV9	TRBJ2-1	ASSFGGKNYNEQF
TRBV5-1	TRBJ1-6	ASSLGVESPLH
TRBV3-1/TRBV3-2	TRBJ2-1	ASSSPAGRYNEQF
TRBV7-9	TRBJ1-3	ASSPDGGNTIY
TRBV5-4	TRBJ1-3	ASSSRTAGNTIY